A selection of T cell receptor beta chains follows, all from one sample in a study of identical twins. TCRdb re-analysed the 5' RACE reads in MiXCR, keeping a single row per CDR3 protein. Seen here are 450,000 to 650,000 distinct CDR3 sequences, approximately 9.6% observed once, and the top ten hold approximately 3.2%. These same records also appear under a second study, on yellow fever vaccine responses in identical twins.

Material: PBMCs. The receptors come from a woman between 18 and 29 years old in good health. Each CDR3 is given with its conserved first and last residue. Each record gives: D gene, CDR3 length, V gene, clone size, J gene, CDR3 protein, CDR3 DNA. D genes are given only for firm matches. Some rows have no size entry. The others give once, few or many, or a class for an expanded clone.

>NA|15|TRBV7-9|many|TRBJ2-7
CASSLGRESFYEQYF
TGTGCCAGCAGCTTAGGGAGAGAGTCCTTCTACGAGCAGTACTTC
>NA|13|TRBV11-1|NA|TRBJ2-2
CASSRGQGGELFF
TGTGCCAGCAGCAGGGGCCAAGGAGGGGAGCTGTTTTTT
>NA|13|TRBV6-2/TRBV6-3|few|TRBJ2-1
CASKGLSYNEQFF
TGTGCCAGCAAGGGTCTTTCCTACAATGAGCAGTTCTTC
>NA|14|TRBV12-3/TRBV12-4|many|TRBJ2-1
CASTPGQEANEQFF
TGTGCCAGCACACCGGGCCAAGAAGCGAATGAGCAGTTCTTC
>NA|13|TRBV12-5|NA|TRBJ1-2
CASGFGTTYGYTF
TGTGCTAGTGGTTTTGGCACGACCTATGGCTACACCTTC
>TRBD2|16|TRBV12-3/TRBV12-4|few|TRBJ2-1
CASSLSVTSGYSEQFF
TGTGCCAGCAGTTTAAGTGTCACTAGCGGGTACAGTGAGCAGTTCTTC
>TRBD2|15|TRBV12-3/TRBV12-4|few|TRBJ2-5
CASSPLAGGVETQYF
TGTGCCAGCAGTCCTCTAGCGGGAGGAGTAGAGACCCAGTACTTC
>NA|11|TRBV12-3/TRBV12-4|many|TRBJ2-1
CASSFGKGAFF
NA
>NA|15|TRBV5-1|NA|TRBJ1-1
CASRSGRRMNTEAFF
TGCGCCAGCAGGTCCGGACGGCGGATGAACACTGAAGCTTTCTTT
>TRBD2|15|TRBV6-1|NA|TRBJ2-2
CASTILAGDTGELFF
TGTGCCAGCACTATCCTAGCGGGAGACACCGGGGAGCTGTTTTTT